This TCR beta chain derives from a study of blood T cell repertoires in COVID-19. Study-wide background: Both acute and convalescent COVID-19 samples were obtained from the United States, Italy and Spain.

This CDR3 comprises 17 residues. Individuals aged about 18 to 100 years were recruited from about two dozen US areas. Participants' own reports of clinical history determined their cohort assignment. Authors' processing steps: Quantification of nucleated cells was approximated via reference gene primer amplification. The data were produced by immunoSEQ multiplex PCR, yet TCRdb's version contains in-frame clones alone and is incomplete. V, J and clone size were drawn from that table, and D and trimming were deduced from the DNA. The sample lists almost 250,000 clones, about 89% seen once, with about 4% in the top ten.

This TCR was recovered from a woman between 25 and 40 years old who had recovered from COVID-19. V and J are TRBV1 and TRBJ1-6; the table gives TRBD1 as D, unverified against the DNA. TRBV1 is described as a pseudogene. Sequencing was performed on PBMCs or T cells enriched from blood (not recorded which). In DNA form, the CDR3 reads TGCACCAGCAGCCAAGCCCCCCCGGCAGACAACAATTCACCCCTCCACTTT. It is translated as CTSSQAPPADNNSPLHF.